This T cell receptor (beta chain) was recovered during a study of metastatic and nonmetastatic thyroid tumors. CDR3 length: 16 amino acids. The germline V gene has CDR1 MNHNS and CDR2 SASEGT. V gave up 7 bases and J gave up 7 bases; unmatched junction bases: 13. Through MiXCR, TCRdb re-clonotyped the PCR reads. The table includes 15,000 to 20,000 clones, about 30% detected once. The entire patient cohort was treatment-naive prior to thyroid surgery. This clone was counted a few times. This receptor was obtained from a female donor with papillary thyroid cancer or a benign thyroid nodule (not recorded which). Some clones in this sample may be carry-over from other donors' samples. V is TRBV6-1 and J is TRBJ2-1, with 10 bases aligning to TRBD2. The sequenced sample consisted of tumor tissue. The CDR3 region has the DNA TGTGCCAGCATACCCATCGGGGGAGCGGGAGGGAATGAGCAGTTCTTC. Translating gives CASIPIGGAGGNEQFF.